There are a few counts of the clone carrying this T cell receptor beta chain. MiXCR, run by TCRdb on the 5' RACE reads, gives a single entry per CDR3 protein. Counted here are tens of thousands of distinct CDR3 sequences, 29% occurring once; the ten biggest clones make up less than 4%. CD4+CD45RO+CD25- cells were isolated as memory CD4+ T cells. Germline values: CDR1 SGHTA, CDR2 FQGNSA. The CDR3 contains 14 residues. The V end was cut by 1 base, the J end by 2 bases, with 9 bases between. The sample was memory CD4+ T cells sorted from a lymph node. Sample subset: memory CD4+ T cells, CD4+CD45RO+CD25-. The source of this sequence is a female donor with breast cancer. This chain links TRBV7-2 with TRBJ2-7; weak D call: TRBD2 (5 bases). The CDR3: CASSLGRATYEQYF. In DNA form, the CDR3 reads TGTGCCAGCAGCTTAGGGCGGGCCACCTACGAGCAGTACTTC.